Listed below are T cell receptor beta chains from one sample, sequenced in a study of cytomegalovirus exposure and HLA in healthy donors. Method: immunoSEQ multiplex PCR; TCRdb's copy keeps in-frame clones and lacks some. The table records 150,000 or so clones, nearly 90% of them present only once. The sequenced material came from PBMCs. Receptors were obtained from a young woman in good health and CMV-seropositive. The CDR3 runs from the conserved cysteine through the conserved F or W. D genes are given only for firm matches. The listing skips clone size in some rows; elsewhere it reads once, few, many or a size class.

D gene,clone size,J gene,V gene,CDR3 DNA,CDR3 protein
NA,NA,TRBJ2-1,TRBV4-2,TGTGCCAGCACCCAAGGACTTGCCTACAATGAGCAGTTCTTC,CASTQGLAYNEQFF
NA,NA,TRBJ2-5,TRBV4-1,TGCGCCAGCAGCCAAGAATTCCGGGACAAAGAGACCCAGTACTTC,CASSQEFRDKETQYF
TRBD2,NA,TRBJ2-1,TRBV9,TGTGCCAGCAGCTTTCCTAGCGGGGGGGACAATGAGCAGTTCTTC,CASSFPSGGDNEQFF
NA,NA,TRBJ2-3,TRBV10-2,TGCGCCAGCAGTGAAGATCCCCCAACAGGGTATGAAGATACGCAGTATTTT,CASSEDPPTGYEDTQYF
NA,NA,TRBJ1-2,TRBV14,TGTGCCAGCAGCCAAACCCGGAACTATGGCTACACCTTC,CASSQTRNYGYTF
NA,NA,TRBJ1-2,TRBV19,TGTGCCAGTAGAGACACCTTAGCTAACTATGGCTACACCTTC,CASRDTLANYGYTF
NA,once,TRBJ1-2,TRBV7-6,TGTGCCAGCAGCTTAGTGGCAGGCGCCTCCTATGGCTACACCTTC,CASSLVAGASYGYTF
TRBD1,NA,TRBJ1-2,TRBV6-5,TGTGCCAGCAGCTTACTCGGACAGGGTGGGGGCTACACCTTC,CASSLLGQGGGYTF
NA,NA,TRBJ2-7,TRBV10-3,TGTGCCATCAGTGAGTCGAATGCTAACGAGCAGTACTTC,CAISESNANEQYF
TRBD1,NA,TRBJ1-2,TRBV28,TGTGCCAGCAGTTTTCCGGGACAGGGGGCAAATGGCTACACCTTC,CASSFPGQGANGYTF
NA,NA,TRBJ2-5,TRBV7-2,TGTGCCAGCAGCTCCTACCTGACCCAGTACTTC,CASSSYLTQYF
NA,NA,TRBJ2-3,TRBV5-8,TGTGCCAGCAAAGGGACATCGACGCAGTATTTT,CASKGTSTQYF
TRBD1,NA,TRBJ1-1,TRBV10-3,TGTGCCATCAAGCCGGGGCAGGGGGCCGGGGGCATGAACACTGAAGCTTTCTTT,CAIKPGQGAGGMNTEAFF
NA,NA,TRBJ2-5,TRBV7-9,TGTGCCAGCAGCCCTAACGCGGGGCCAGGGAGCGGAGAGACCCAGTACTTC,CASSPNAGPGSGETQYF
NA,once,TRBJ2-5,TRBV5-4,TGTGCCAGCAGCTCCGCTAAATTAGGGACGGGAGCGCAAGAGACCCAGTACTTC,CASSSAKLGTGAQETQYF
NA,NA,TRBJ2-7,TRBV2,TGTGCCAGCAGGGAAGACGGGAAAAGCTCCTACGAGCAGTACTTC,CASREDGKSSYEQYF
TRBD1,NA,TRBJ2-7,TRBV19,TGTGCCAGTAGTATTCGGACAGGGGGGGGTATGGAGCAGTACTTC,CASSIRTGGGMEQYF
NA,once,TRBJ2-1,TRBV30,TGTGCCTGGAACCCCAGCAATGAGCAGTTCTTC,CAWNPSNEQFF
TRBD2,once,TRBJ2-5,TRBV10-3,TGTGCCATCAGTCGGGGGGGTATCCAAGAGACCCAGTACTTC,CAISRGGIQETQYF
NA,NA,TRBJ1-6,TRBV27,TGTGCCAGCAGTTTAAGGCAGGGCCCCAGCTCCTATAATTCACCCCTCCACTTT,CASSLRQGPSSYNSPLHF
TRBD1,NA,TRBJ2-3,TRBV28,TGTGCCAGCAGATCCGGGGGACAGGGGGGCGATACGCAGTATTTT,CASRSGGQGGDTQYF
NA,NA,TRBJ1-1,TRBV19,TGTGCCAGTATGTGGGGCGACACTGAAGCTTTCTTT,CASMWGDTEAFF
NA,NA,TRBJ1-6,TRBV19,TGTGCCACCCATAAAGGGGCCGATAATTCACCCCTCCACTTT,CATHKGADNSPLHF
NA,NA,TRBJ1-1,TRBV27,TGTGCCAGCAGTTTGGGCGTAGGGCGGGTCACTGAAGCTTTCTTT,CASSLGVGRVTEAFF
TRBD1,NA,TRBJ1-3,TRBV4-2,TGTGCCAGCAGCCAAGATCAGGGGACAGGTATAAACACCATATATTTT,CASSQDQGTGINTIYF
NA,NA,TRBJ1-5,TRBV7-2,TGTGCCAGCAGCTTAGTGGGGGGAGGGCCCCAGCATTTT,CASSLVGGGPQHF
NA,NA,TRBJ2-3,TRBV30,TGTGCCTGGAGTATTCTTCCTAGCGTGGCCACAGATACGCAGTATTTT,CAWSILPSVATDTQYF
NA,NA,TRBJ2-3,TRBV10-2,TGCGCCAGCAGTGAGCTATATGCCAGGGCAGATACGCAGTATTTT,CASSELYARADTQYF
NA,NA,TRBJ2-3,TRBV5-1,TGCGCCAGCAGCTTGGAGCGGTTCACAGATACGCAGTATTTT,CASSLERFTDTQYF
NA,NA,TRBJ2-7,TRBV9,TGTGCCAGCAGCGTAGCACCGACCCCGGGACACGGATCCGACGAGCAGTACTTC,CASSVAPTPGHGSDEQYF
NA,NA,TRBJ2-7,TRBV14,TGTGCCAGCAGCCAAGTACGGTACGAGCAGTACTTC,CASSQVRYEQYF
TRBD1,NA,TRBJ1-6,TRBV6-5,TGTGCCAGCAGTTACTCTCGGGACAGTAATTCACCCCTCCACTTT,CASSYSRDSNSPLHF
TRBD1,NA,TRBJ1-1,TRBV19,TGTGCCAGTAGGAGCCTGGGACAGACGAACACTGAAGCTTTCTTT,CASRSLGQTNTEAFF
TRBD1,once,TRBJ1-2,TRBV28,TGTGCCAGCAGTTTACGGGACAGGCCCGTTCATGGAGGCTACACCTTC,CASSLRDRPVHGGYTF
NA,NA,TRBJ1-2,TRBV28,TGTGCCAGCAGTTCTACAGGGAACGGCTACACCTTC,CASSSTGNGYTF
TRBD1,NA,TRBJ1-3,TRBV30,TGTGCCTGGACCAAGGGACAGTCTGGAAACACCATATATTTT,CAWTKGQSGNTIYF
NA,NA,TRBJ1-1,TRBV4-1,TGCGCCAGCAGCCAAACAAATAGAGGGACTAAGACCGAGGCAGCTTTCTTT,CASSQTNRGTKTEAAFF
NA,NA,TRBJ1-5,TRBV4-1,TGCGCCAGCAGCCAAGTGGCCGGGGGAGGGGGTCAGCCCCAGCATTTT,CASSQVAGGGGQPQHF
TRBD1,NA,TRBJ2-7,TRBV28,TGTGCCAGCAGGGCCCCAGGGGACAGGGGATTCGAGCAGTACTTC,CASRAPGDRGFEQYF
TRBD1,NA,TRBJ1-1,TRBV7-2,TGTGCCAGCAGGCCGAGAGGGACAGATGAAGCTTTCTTT,CASRPRGTDEAFF
TRBD1,once,TRBJ2-7,TRBV14,TGTGCCAGCAGCCTGACAGGGCCGGAGCAGTACTTC,CASSLTGPEQYF
TRBD1,NA,TRBJ1-2,TRBV5-5,TGTGCCAGCAGCTGGGGACAGCAGGCTGGTGGCTACACCTTC,CASSWGQQAGGYTF
NA,NA,TRBJ1-6,TRBV2,TGTGCCAGCAGGGAGGGCGGTCAGTATTCACCCCTCCACTTT,CASREGGQYSPLHF
NA,once,TRBJ2-1,TRBV7-6,TGTGCCAGCAGCTTAGGTTTAGCTGCAAACTCCTACAATGAGCAGTTCTTC,CASSLGLAANSYNEQFF
NA,NA,TRBJ2-3,TRBV29-1,TGCAGCGTTATTCTACGCGGGGGCACAGATACGCAGTATTTT,CSVILRGGTDTQYF
NA,NA,TRBJ1-2,TRBV29-1,TGCAGCGTTGTAAGACACGTCTATGGCTACACCTTC,CSVVRHVYGYTF
TRBD2,NA,TRBJ2-3,TRBV18,TGTGCCAGCTCCCTGCGGCGGGGGGCCACAGATACGCAGTATTTT,CASSLRRGATDTQYF
NA,NA,TRBJ1-1,TRBV28,TGTGCCAGCAGTTCCTCCAGGGGACCGAACACTGAAGCTTTCTTT,CASSSSRGPNTEAFF
NA,NA,TRBJ1-6,TRBV5-1,TGCGCCAGCAGCTTAGGGACACCCGATAATTCACCCCTCCACTTT,CASSLGTPDNSPLHF
NA,NA,TRBJ2-2,TRBV27,TGTGCCAGCCAAGTAACAGGTTACACCGGGGAGCTGTTTTTT,CASQVTGYTGELFF
NA,NA,TRBJ1-6,TRBV25-1,TGTGCCAGCAGTGGCTGGGCTGGGCCACCCCTCCACTTT,CASSGWAGPPLHF
TRBD2,NA,TRBJ2-1,TRBV7-2,TGTGCCAGCAGCTTAGAGCGGGGACGCTCCTACAATGAGCAGTTCTTC,CASSLERGRSYNEQFF
TRBD2,NA,TRBJ2-1,TRBV13,TGTGCCAGCAGCCGAGGACTAGCGGGGCACCTTGCCTACAATGAGCAGTTCTTC,CASSRGLAGHLAYNEQFF
NA,few,TRBJ1-6,TRBV7-9,TGTGCCAGCAGCTTAGTTACTAGGGGGGAGGGCAACTCGCCCCTCCACTTT,CASSLVTRGEGNSPLHF